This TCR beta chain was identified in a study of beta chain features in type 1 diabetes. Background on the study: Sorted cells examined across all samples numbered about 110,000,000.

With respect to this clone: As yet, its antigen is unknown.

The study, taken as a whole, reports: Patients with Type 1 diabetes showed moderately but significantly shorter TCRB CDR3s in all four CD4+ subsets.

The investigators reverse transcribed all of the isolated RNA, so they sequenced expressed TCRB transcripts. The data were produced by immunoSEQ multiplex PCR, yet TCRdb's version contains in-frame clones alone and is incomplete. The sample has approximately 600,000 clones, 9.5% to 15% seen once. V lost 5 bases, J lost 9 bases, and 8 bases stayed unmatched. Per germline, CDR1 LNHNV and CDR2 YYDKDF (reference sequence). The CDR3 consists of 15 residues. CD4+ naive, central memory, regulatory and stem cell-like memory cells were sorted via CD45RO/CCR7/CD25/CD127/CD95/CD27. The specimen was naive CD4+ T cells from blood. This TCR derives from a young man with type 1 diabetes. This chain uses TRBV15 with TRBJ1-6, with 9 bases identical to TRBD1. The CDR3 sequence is CATSARTGVASPLHF. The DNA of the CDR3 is TGTGCCACCAGCGCCCGGACAGGGGTGGCTTCACCCCTCCACTTT.